This T cell receptor (beta chain) was recorded in a study of glioma-infiltrating T cells after dendritic cell vaccination. Time point reported: after dendritic cell vaccination, including at tumor progression/relapse. PBMC sampling occurred before vaccination, two weeks after the third dose, and at progression. This clone is a singleton in its sample. Germline V lookup: CDR1 SGHTA, CDR2 FQGTGA. V lost 4 bases, J lost 7 bases, and 17 bases lay in between. The CDR3 sequence is 15 residues long. Profiled with immunoSEQ multiplex PCR; TCRdb holds only in-frame clones, not every one. This sample has almost 90,000 clones; around 83% occur once, and the top ten carry around 6.5%.

This rearrangement joins TRBV7-3 to TRBJ2-4; a weak D match, TRBD2 (7 bases). The material sequenced was blood, taken after dendritic cell vaccination. This TCR was recovered from a human donor with glioblastoma. CDR3 protein: CASSYLGGAGNIQYF. CDR3 coding DNA: TGTGCCAGCAGCTACCTAGGGGGGGCGGGGAACATTCAGTACTTC.